Listed here is a single T cell receptor (beta chain). The antigen remains undetermined. Negative isolation yielded CD4+ and CD8+ T cells, and FACS enriched TEMRA cells. The CDR3 length is 15 residues. The ends lost 3 bases at V and 4 bases at J; junction bases unmatched: 8. Germline lookup yields CDR1 SGDLS and CDR2 YYNGEE. The sample comes from a study of CD8 T cells in Susac syndrome. RNA in amounts of about 0.5 to 1 ug was reverse transcribed with random hexamers. Coverage of TCR beta CDR3 amplification by immunoSEQ multiplex PCR extended to 54 Vbeta and 13 Jbeta. TCRdb processed the immunoSEQ multiplex PCR reads anew with MiXCR; each CDR3 protein has one entry. Of about 300,000 distinct CDR3 sequences listed, roughly 85% are singletons. The study, taken as a whole, reports: The study conceded that its TCR sequencing and HLA analysis involved relatively few individuals.

Sequenced input: CD8+ T cells from PBMCs. This TCR was recovered from a human donor with multiple sclerosis. This chain joins TRBV9 and TRBJ2-7; 9 bases align to TRBD1. The CDR3 loop is CASSDEPGQGYEQYF. For the CDR3, the DNA is TGTGCCAGCAGCGACGAACCGGGACAGGGATACGAGCAGTACTTC.